This T cell receptor (beta chain) was found in a study of cytomegalovirus exposure and HLA in healthy donors (dated by TCRdb to between 2016 and 2019). With regard to the full study: According to a later analysis, the 100 to 150 validation repertoires were produced on the same platform as the 680 or so repertoires of the first cohort. The study aimed to test whether signatures of past pathogen exposure could be identified by cataloging public T cell receptors. A separate validation cohort of roughly 130 different subjects was used in addition to the approximately 670-subject first cohort. High-throughput TCR immunosequencing, statistical association of individual TCRs with disease status, and machine learning were combined to predict cytomegalovirus infection status.

On the study overall, not on this receptor specifically: While some public TCRs were present in many individuals, most TCR sequences turned up only very rarely across donors. In a later analysis, TCRs clustered in the first cohort were found to also tend to co-occur in the 130 or so validation repertoires, with 94% of cluster scores above 0. The study gave a list of 150 to 200 TCR beta chains associated with cytomegalovirus. It was suggested by the authors that the approach could potentially be generalized to other disease states and immunological phenotypes. Three of the identified cytomegalovirus-associated TCR beta chains were confirmed in vitro to be specific for cytomegalovirus antigens. All 120 or so repertoires were used to score co-occurrence in the validation cohort in a later analysis, because that analysis had no HLA typing for the cohort. The classifier was reported to diagnose cytomegalovirus status with high specificity and sensitivity in both the original and validation cohorts.

The CDR3 measures 18 amino acids from cysteine to phenylalanine. The read is trimmed to its CDR3 DNA, 54 bases read in frame from base 1. The CDR1 and CDR2 encoded by the germline V gene are SGDLS and YYNGEE. The junction carries 24 bases between V and J, which are trimmed by 4 bases and 2 bases respectively. Libraries were made using the immunoSEQ multiplex PCR assay. The authors' analysis ran thus. To diagnose cytomegalovirus status from the catalog of TCR beta chain sequences, a statistical classification framework was built. The immuneACCESS repertoire file appears here via TCRdb, limited to in-frame rearrangements. These files lack a portion of the clones; in checked studies, under half of the deficit traces to unresolved V genes, and the cause of the others is not known. Clone size and the V and J calls come from that table; the DNA yielded D and trimming. Within this sample are roughly 300,000 clones, with about nine tenths of them counted one time only. Of the sample, roughly 1.2% is held by the ten largest clones.

As regards this clone: Its antigen is still unknown. Base quality data are lacking; no much larger clone is found one base away.

The donors were included in the validation cohort of over a hundred subjects, a group kept apart from the roughly 700-subject first cohort. This sequence originates from a woman in her twenties or thirties in good health and CMV-seropositive. This chain is built from TRBV9 and TRBJ2-5; the D segment could be TRBD2, given 7 matching bases. The sequencing sample was made of PBMCs. The DNA sequence is as follows: TGTGCCAGCAGCCCCCATCCGCGTGGGGGAGGGACACAAGAGACCCAGTACTTC. The encoded protein is CASSPHPRGGGTQETQYF. Where the CDR3 stops, the reference TRBV9 and TRBJ2-5 genes take over; the full variable domain is DSGVTQTPKHLITATGQRVTLRCSPRSGDLSVYWYQQSLDQGLQFLIQYYNGEERAKGNILERFSAQQFPDLHSELNLSSLELGDSALYFCASSPHPRGGGTQETQYFGPGTRLLVL.